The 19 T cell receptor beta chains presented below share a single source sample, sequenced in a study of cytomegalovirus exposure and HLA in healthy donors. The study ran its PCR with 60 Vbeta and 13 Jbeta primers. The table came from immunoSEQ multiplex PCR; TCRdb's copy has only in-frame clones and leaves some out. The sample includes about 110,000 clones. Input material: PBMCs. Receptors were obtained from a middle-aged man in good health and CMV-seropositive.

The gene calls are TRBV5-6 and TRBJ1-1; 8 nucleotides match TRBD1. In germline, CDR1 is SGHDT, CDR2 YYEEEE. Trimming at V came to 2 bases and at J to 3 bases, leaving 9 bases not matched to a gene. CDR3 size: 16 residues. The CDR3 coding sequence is TGTGCCAGCAGCTTCCTGGACAGGGCGGGGGACACTGAAGCTTTCTTT. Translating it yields CASSFLDRAGDTEAFF.

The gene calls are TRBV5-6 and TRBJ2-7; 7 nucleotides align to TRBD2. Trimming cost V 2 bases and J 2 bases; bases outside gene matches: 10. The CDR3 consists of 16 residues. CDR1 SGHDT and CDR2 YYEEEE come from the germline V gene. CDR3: CASSFSPGLLAYEQYF. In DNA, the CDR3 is TGTGCCAGCAGCTTTTCCCCGGGACTACTTGCCTACGAGCAGTACTTC.

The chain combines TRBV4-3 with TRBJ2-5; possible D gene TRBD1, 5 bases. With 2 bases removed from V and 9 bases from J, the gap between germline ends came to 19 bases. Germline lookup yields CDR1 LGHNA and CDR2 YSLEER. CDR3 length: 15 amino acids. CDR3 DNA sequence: TGCGCCAGCAGCCAATCCACAGGCGACCGCGGCCCCCAGTACTTC. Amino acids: CASSQSTGDRGPQYF.

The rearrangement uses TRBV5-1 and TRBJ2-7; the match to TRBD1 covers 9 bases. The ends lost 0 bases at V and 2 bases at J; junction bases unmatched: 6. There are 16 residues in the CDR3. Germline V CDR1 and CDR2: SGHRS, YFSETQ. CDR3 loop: CASSLGLGTGTYEQYF. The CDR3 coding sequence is TGCGCCAGCAGCTTGGGGCTCGGGACAGGGACCTACGAGCAGTACTTC.

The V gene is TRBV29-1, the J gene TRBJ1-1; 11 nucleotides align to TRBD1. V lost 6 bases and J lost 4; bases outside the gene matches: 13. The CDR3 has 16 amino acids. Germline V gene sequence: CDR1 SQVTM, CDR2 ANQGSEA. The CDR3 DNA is TGCAGCGTCCTACTAGGGACAGGGGGTCGAATCACTGAAGCTTTCTTT. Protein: CSVLLGTGGRITEAFF.

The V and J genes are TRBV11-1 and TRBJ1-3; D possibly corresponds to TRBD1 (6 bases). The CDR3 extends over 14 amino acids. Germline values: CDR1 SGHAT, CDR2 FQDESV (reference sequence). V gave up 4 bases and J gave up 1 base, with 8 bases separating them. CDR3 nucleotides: TGTGCCAGCAGCTCAGGGGTTTCTGGAAACACCATATATTTT. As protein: CASSSGVSGNTIYF.

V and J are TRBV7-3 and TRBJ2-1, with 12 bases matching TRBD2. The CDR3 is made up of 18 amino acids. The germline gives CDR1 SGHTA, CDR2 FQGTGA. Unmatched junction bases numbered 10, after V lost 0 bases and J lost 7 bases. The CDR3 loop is CASSLTTSGSYRGNEQFF. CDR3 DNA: TGTGCCAGCAGCTTAACGACTAGCGGGAGTTACCGGGGGAATGAGCAGTTCTTC.

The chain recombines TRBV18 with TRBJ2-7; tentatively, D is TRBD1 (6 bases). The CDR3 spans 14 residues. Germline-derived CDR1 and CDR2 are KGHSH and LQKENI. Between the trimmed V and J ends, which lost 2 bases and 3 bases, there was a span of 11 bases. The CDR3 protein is CASSPGTWLYEQYF. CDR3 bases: TGTGCCAGCTCACCAGGGACATGGCTCTACGAGCAGTACTTC.

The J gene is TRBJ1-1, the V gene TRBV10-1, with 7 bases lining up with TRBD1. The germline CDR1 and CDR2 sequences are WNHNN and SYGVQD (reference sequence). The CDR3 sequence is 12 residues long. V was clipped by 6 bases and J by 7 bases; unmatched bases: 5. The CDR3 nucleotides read TGCGCCAGCAGCGGGGACAGCAGTGAAGCTTTCTTT. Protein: CASSGDSSEAFF.

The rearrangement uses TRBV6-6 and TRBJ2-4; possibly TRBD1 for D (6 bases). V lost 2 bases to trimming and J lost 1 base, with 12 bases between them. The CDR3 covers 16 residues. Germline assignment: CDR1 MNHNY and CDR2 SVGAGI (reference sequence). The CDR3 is CASSYDSQGAKNIQYF. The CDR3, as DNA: TGTGCCAGCAGTTACGACAGCCAGGGGGCCAAAAACATTCAGTACTTC.

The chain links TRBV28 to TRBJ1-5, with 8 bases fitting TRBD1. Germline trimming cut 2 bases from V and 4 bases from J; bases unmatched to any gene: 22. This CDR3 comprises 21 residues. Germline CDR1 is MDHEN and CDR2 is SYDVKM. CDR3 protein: CASSLGPSATDRGGFNQPQHF. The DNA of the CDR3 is TGTGCCAGCAGTTTAGGACCCTCCGCAACTGACAGGGGCGGATTTAATCAGCCCCAGCATTTT.

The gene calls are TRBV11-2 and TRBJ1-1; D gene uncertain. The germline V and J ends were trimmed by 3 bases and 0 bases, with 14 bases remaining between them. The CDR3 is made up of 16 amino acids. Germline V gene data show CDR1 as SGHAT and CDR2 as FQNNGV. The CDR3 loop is CASSFYSGRMNTEAFF. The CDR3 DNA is TGTGCCAGCAGCTTTTACAGCGGACGGATGAACACTGAAGCTTTCTTT. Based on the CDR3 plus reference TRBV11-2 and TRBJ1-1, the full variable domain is EAGVAQSPRYKIIEKRQSVAFWCNPISGHATLYWYQQILGQGPKLLIQFQNNGVVDDSQLPKDRFSAERLKGVDSTLKIQPAKLEDSAVYLCASSFYSGRMNTEAFFGQGTRLTVV.

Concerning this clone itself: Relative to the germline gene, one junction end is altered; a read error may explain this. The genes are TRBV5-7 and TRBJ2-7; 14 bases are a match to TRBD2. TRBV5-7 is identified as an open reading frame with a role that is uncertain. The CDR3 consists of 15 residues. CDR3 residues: CASSCGTSGSYGQYF. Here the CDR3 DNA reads TGTGCCAGCAGCTGCGGGACTAGCGGGAGTTACGGGCAGTACTTC.

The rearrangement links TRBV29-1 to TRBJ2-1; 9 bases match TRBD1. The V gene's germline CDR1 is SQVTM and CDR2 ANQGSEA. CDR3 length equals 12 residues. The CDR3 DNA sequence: TGCAGTACGGGACAGGGTATGAGTGAGCAGTTCTTC. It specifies CSTGQGMSEQFF.

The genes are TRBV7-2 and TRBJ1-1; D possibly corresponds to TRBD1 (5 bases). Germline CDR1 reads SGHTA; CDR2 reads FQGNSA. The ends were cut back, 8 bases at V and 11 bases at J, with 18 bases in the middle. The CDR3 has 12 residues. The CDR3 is CASSANSGSAFF. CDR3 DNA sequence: TGTGCCAGCTCCGCAAACTCAGGGTCGGCTTTCTTT.

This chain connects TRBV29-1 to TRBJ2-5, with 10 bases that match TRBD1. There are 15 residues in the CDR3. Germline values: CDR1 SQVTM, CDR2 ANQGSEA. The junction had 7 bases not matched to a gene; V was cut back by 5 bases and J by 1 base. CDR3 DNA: TGCAGCGTTTCTCCGGGGACAGGGGTCCAAGAGACCCAGTACTTC. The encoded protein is CSVSPGTGVQETQYF.

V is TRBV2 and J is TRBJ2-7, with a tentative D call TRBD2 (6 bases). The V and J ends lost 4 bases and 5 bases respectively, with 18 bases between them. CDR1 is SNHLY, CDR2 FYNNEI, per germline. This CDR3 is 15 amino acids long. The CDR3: CASSAVPEGQDEQYF. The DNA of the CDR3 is TGTGCCAGCAGTGCTGTTCCGGAGGGGCAAGACGAGCAGTACTTC.

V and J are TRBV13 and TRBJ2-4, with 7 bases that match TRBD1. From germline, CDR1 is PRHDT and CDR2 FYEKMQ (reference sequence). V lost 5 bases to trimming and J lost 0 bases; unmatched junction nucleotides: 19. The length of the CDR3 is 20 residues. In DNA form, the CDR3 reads TGTGCCAGCAGCCATAACCACGGGACAGCGAACACACTAGCCAAAAACATTCAGTACTTC. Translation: CASSHNHGTANTLAKNIQYF.

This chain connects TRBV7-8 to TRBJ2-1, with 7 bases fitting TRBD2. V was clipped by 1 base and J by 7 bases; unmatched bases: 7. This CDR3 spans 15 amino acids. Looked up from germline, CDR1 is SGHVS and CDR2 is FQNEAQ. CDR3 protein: CASSLGWEGPNEQFF. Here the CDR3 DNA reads TGTGCCAGCAGCTTAGGGTGGGAGGGCCCTAATGAGCAGTTCTTC.